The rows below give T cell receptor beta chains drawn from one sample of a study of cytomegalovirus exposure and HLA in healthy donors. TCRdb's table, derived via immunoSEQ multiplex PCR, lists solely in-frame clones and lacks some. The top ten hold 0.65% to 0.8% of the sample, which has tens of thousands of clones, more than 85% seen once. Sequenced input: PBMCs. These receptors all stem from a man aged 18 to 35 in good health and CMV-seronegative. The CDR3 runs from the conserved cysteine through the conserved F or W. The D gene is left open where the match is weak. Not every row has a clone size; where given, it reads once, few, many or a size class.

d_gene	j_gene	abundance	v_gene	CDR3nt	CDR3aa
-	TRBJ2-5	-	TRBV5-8	TGTGCCAGCAGTCTAGTCTTGGTGGAGACCCAGTACTTC	CASSLVLVETQYF
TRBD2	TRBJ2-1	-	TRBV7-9	TGTGCCAGCAGCTTAGGTCCCGGGACTAGCGTCTACCATGAGCAGTTCTTC	CASSLGPGTSVYHEQFF
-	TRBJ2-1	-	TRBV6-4	TGTGCCAGCAGTGACACTGGCTACAATGAGCAGTTCTTC	CASSDTGYNEQFF
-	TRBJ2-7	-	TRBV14	TGTGCCAGCAGCCTCAGGGGTATTTCCTACGAGCAGTACTTC	CASSLRGISYEQYF
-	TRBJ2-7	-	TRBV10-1	TGCGCCAGCAGTGAGTCGTTGGGCACCTACGAGCAGTACTTC	CASSESLGTYEQYF
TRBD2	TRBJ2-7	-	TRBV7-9	TGTGCCAGCAGCTTACCCCGGGCTAGCGGGAGGCCTGCATCCTACGAGCAGTACTTC	CASSLPRASGRPASYEQYF
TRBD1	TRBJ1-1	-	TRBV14	TGTGCCAGCAGCCAATTTTCGGGACAGGGTAAATTGGCTTTCTTT	CASSQFSGQGKLAFF
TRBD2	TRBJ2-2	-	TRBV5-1	TGCGCCAGCAGCTTGGCGAGGCGGGAGGGCCTGCGCGGGGAGCTGTTTTTT	CASSLARREGLRGELFF
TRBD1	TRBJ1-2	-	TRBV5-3	TGTGCCAGCCCGGACAGGGTGTATAGCTATGGCTACACCTTC	CASPDRVYSYGYTF
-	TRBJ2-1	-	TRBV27	TGTGCCAGCAACACGGGTCCCGATGAGCAGTTCTTC	CASNTGPDEQFF
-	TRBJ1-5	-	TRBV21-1	TGTGCCAGCAGCAGTATAAGCAATCAGCCCCAGCATTTT	CASSSISNQPQHF
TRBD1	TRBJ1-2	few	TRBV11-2	TGTGCCAGCTCTCAGGACAGGGGCTATGGCTACACCTTC	CASSQDRGYGYTF
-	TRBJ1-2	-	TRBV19	TGTGCCAGCCGGACAGAGTCTAACTATGGCTACACCTTC	CASRTESNYGYTF
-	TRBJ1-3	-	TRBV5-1	TGCGCCAGCAGCTTCGCCCCTCAGGGGAGCTCTGGAAACACCATATATTTT	CASSFAPQGSSGNTIYF
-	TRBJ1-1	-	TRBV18	TGTGCCAGCTCACCGGGACACTTCGTTGAAGCTTTCTTT	CASSPGHFVEAFF
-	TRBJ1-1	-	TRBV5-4	TGTGCCAGCAGCCCGGGGGGCCCTAACCGGAACACTGAAGCTTTCTTT	CASSPGGPNRNTEAFF
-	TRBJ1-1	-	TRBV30	TGTGCCTGGAGTCGGCACAGCTTTAACACTGAAGCTTTCTTT	CAWSRHSFNTEAFF
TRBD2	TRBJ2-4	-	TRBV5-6	TGTGCCAGCAGCTCTAAGCGGGGGGCCAAAAACATTCAGTACTTC	CASSSKRGAKNIQYF
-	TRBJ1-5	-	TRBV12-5	TGTGCTAGTGGTTTGTCGACAGATAAACGCAATCAGCCCCAGCATTTT	CASGLSTDKRNQPQHF
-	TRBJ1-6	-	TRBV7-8	TGTGCCAGCAGCTTAGTAAGGGGAGGGGGGTCACAGAATTCACCCCTCCACTTT	CASSLVRGGGSQNSPLHF
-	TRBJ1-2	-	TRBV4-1	TGCGCCAGCAGCCAAGTTGGACAGAACTATGGCTACACCTTC	CASSQVGQNYGYTF
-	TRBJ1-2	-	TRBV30	TGTGCCTGGAGTGTACGGCCAGGGGCTACTTTTGGCTACACCTTC	CAWSVRPGATFGYTF
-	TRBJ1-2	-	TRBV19	TGTGCCAGTAGTATAGGTCCATATGGCTACACCTTC	CASSIGPYGYTF
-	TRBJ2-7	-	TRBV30	TGTGCCTGGAGCCGACAGGTCCCCTACGAGCAGTACTTC	CAWSRQVPYEQYF
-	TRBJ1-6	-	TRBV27	TGTGCCAGCAGTTTCACAGGTTTTATCTATAATTCACCCCTCCACTTT	CASSFTGFIYNSPLHF
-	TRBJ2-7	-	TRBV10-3	TGTGCCATCAGAAACAGGGGGGGGGAGCAGTACTTC	CAIRNRGGEQYF
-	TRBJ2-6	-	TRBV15	TGTGCCACCAGCAGAGAACAGGGCTCTGGGGCCAACGTCCTGACTTTC	CATSREQGSGANVLTF
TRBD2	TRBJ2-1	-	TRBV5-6	TGTGCCAGCAGCGACCGCGGACTAGCGGGGATTTACAATGAGCAGTTCTTC	CASSDRGLAGIYNEQFF
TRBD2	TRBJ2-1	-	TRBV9	TGTGCCAGCAGCGTGACTAGCGGGGAGTACAATGAGCAGTTCTTC	CASSVTSGEYNEQFF
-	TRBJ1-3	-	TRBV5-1	TGCGCCAGCTCGGATTCCTTGGGGCTTGCCGGAAACACCATATATTTT	CASSDSLGLAGNTIYF
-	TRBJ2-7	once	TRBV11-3	TGTGCCAGCAGCGGTGGGGGCGGAGAGCAGTACTTC	CASSGGGGEQYF
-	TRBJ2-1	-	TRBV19	TGTGCCAGTAGTATTTTAACGGGAGTCAAGTTCTTC	CASSILTGVKFF
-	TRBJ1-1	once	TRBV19	TGTGCCATGTCCCGACAGCTAAACACTGAAGCTTTCTTT	CAMSRQLNTEAFF
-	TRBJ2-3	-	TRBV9	TGTGCCAGCAGCGTAAAGTCGGGTACGCAGTATTTT	CASSVKSGTQYF
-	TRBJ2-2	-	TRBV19	TGTGCCAGTAGATTTACAAGGAACACCGGGGAGCTGTTTTTT	CASRFTRNTGELFF
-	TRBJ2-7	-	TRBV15	TGTGCCACCAGCAGAGATATCAGCTCCTACGAGCAGTACTTC	CATSRDISSYEQYF
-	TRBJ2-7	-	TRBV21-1	TGTGCCAGCAGCCTCCGCGAGACGGGGGGTCCGGGCGAGCAGTACTTC	CASSLRETGGPGEQYF
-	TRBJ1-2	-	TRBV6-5	TGTGCCAGCAGTCCCTCGTTTATCGTGGGCTACACCTTC	CASSPSFIVGYTF
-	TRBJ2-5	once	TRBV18	TGTGCCAGCTCACTAGCTGGAGAGACCCAGTACTTC	CASSLAGETQYF
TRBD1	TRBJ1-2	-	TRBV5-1	TGCGCCAGCAGCACCGACAGGGTGAACTATGGCTACACCTTC	CASSTDRVNYGYTF
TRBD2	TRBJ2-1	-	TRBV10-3	TGTGCCATCAGCCCCGGACTAGCGGGGGGTAGCAATGAGCAGTTCTTC	CAISPGLAGGSNEQFF
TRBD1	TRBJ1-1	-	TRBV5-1	TGCGCCAGCCGGACAGGCGGGATGAACACTGAAGCTTTCTTT	CASRTGGMNTEAFF
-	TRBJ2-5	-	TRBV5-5	TGTGCCAGCAGCAGAATCACAGTCCAAGAGACCCAGTACTTC	CASSRITVQETQYF
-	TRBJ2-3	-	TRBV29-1	TGCAGCGTTGAATTACGGGGCACAGATACGCAGTATTTT	CSVELRGTDTQYF
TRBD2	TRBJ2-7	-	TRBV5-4	TGTGCCAGCAGCTTGGGACTAGCGGGAAGATACGAGCAGTACTTC	CASSLGLAGRYEQYF
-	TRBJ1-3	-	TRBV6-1	TGTGCCAGCAGTGGTCGCGGGGCTGGAAACACCATATATTTT	CASSGRGAGNTIYF
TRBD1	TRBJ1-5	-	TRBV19	TGTGCCAGTCGACCGGGACAGGGAAATTGGCAGCCCCAGCATTTT	CASRPGQGNWQPQHF
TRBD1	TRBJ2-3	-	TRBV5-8	TGTGCCAGCAGCCGGGGACAGTATGCAGATACGCAGTATTTT	CASSRGQYADTQYF
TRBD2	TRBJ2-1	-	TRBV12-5	TGTGCTAGTGGTTTGGTACGCCTAGCGGGGGGAAACTCCTACAATGAGCAGTTCTTC	CASGLVRLAGGNSYNEQFF
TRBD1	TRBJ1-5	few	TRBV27	TGTGCCAGCAGGATGATATCCGGGACAGGGCGCAATCAGCCCCAGCATTTT	CASRMISGTGRNQPQHF
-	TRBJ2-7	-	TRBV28	TGTGCCAGCAGTCGCGGGGGGACAGCCTACGAGCAGTACTTC	CASSRGGTAYEQYF
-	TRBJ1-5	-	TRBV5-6	TGTGCCAGCAGCAAGGGACATTCTCAGCCCCAGCATTTT	CASSKGHSQPQHF
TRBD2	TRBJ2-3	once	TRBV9	TGTGCCAGCAGCACCTCCGGGACTAGGGCAGATACGCAGTACTTT	CASSTSGTRADTQYF
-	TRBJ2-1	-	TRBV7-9	TGTGCCAGCAGCTTCCCTTTAAATGAGCAGTTCTTC	CASSFPLNEQFF
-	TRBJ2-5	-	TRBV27	TGTGCCAGCAGTTTGGGGGGGGCAGAGACCCAGTACTTC	CASSLGGAETQYF